A selection of T cell receptor beta chains follows, all from one sample in a study of T cells in Graves' hyperthyroidism and ophthalmopathy. Each CDR3 protein is one row after TCRdb ran MiXCR on the multiplex PCR reads. The data contain a few hundred thousand distinct CDR3 sequences, more than 15% of them singletons. Sequenced: blood. All receptors derive from a woman aged 30 to 39 with Graves' hyperthyroidism. Each CDR3 is given with its conserved first and last residue. Fields, in order: V gene, CDR3 protein.

TRBV7-9 | CASRRGLDYGYTF
TRBV29-1 | CSVERLAGHDTQYF
TRBV19 | CASRSGTRTDTQYF
TRBV29-1 | CSVTPGGYNEQFF
TRBV20-1 | CSAREGTSGSLYEQYF
TRBV4-3 | CASSQDRRGWYNEQFF
TRBV7-9 | CASSLDSGRGRELFF
TRBV27 | CASSPRQGRTDTQYF
TRBV7-3 | CASSSRGGLNTGELFF
TRBV19 | CASSIPLWAGDPGELFF
TRBV28 | CASSSVQGSSGANVLTF
TRBV7-9 | CASSLGGALNQPQHF
TRBV19 | CASSRPGVGGTEAFF
TRBV6-1 | CASSEEQGATEAFF
TRBV15 | CATSNLEGEETQYF
TRBV7-9 | CASSFRTSGRAAQYF
TRBV4-1 | CASSQLQGFPYGYTF
TRBV11-2 | CASSLRITSGRVYEQYF
TRBV19 | CASRARGQTLNTEAFF
TRBV20-1 | CSASKRRGSTGELFF
TRBV4-1 | CASSQDQSNEQFF
TRBV2 | CASRQNPPAAHQETQYF
TRBV10-2 | CASSDRASTEAFF
TRBV2 | CASNDPGNTEAFF
TRBV5-5 | CASSLKFTGGSGQTQYF
TRBV20-1 | CSALTPGTGTYEQYF
TRBV24-1 | CATSDRDRGRGNQPQHF
TRBV24-1 | CATSDSGRGPADTQYF
TRBV6-6 | CASSYSGIGSWPQHF
TRBV11-2 | CATRTSGSYEQYF
TRBV30 | CAWRPGQFYGYTF
TRBV20-1 | CSGANRDRYEQYF
TRBV11-2 | CASSSLEGGANIQYF
TRBV24-1 | CAHRKGTSPSPYNEQFF
TRBV3-1 | CASSRLSSGDTQYF
TRBV20-1 | CSARGNRGQGYQPQHF
TRBV9 | CASSATGQTFFTGELFF
TRBV7-2 | CASSRLAGPTDTQYF
TRBV7-3 | CASSHPPGPSTEAFF
TRBV27 | CASSRTGGLYEQYF
TRBV20-1 | CSAYPAGAPGETQYF
TRBV30 | CAYTISPGLVFEQYF
TRBV6-1 | CASTTGGRALGTDTQYF
TRBV7-7 | CASSLRTGHNEQFF
TRBV20-1 | CSARGQENQPQHF
TRBV4-1 | CASSLGPINEKLFF
TRBV30 | CAWTDVTEAFF
TRBV20-1 | CSAREREADAREQYF